This T cell receptor beta chain was recorded in a study of cytomegalovirus exposure and HLA in healthy donors. About the study: Earlier, some 180 million T cells were analyzed, and approximately 110 million unique TCR beta sequences were found among them. General study results and limits: Sequencing probably produced one cluster of sequence variants that were highly shared. Presence/absence analyses supposed approximately even sequencing depth among donors.

The donors were healthy bone marrow donors. Germline CDR1 is SGHTA and CDR2 is FQGTGA. V shed 3 bases and J shed 5 bases, with 10 bases lying between them. CDR3 length: 13 residues. PCR was performed using 60 Vbeta and 13 Jbeta primers. Profiled with immunoSEQ multiplex PCR; TCRdb holds only in-frame clones, not every one. The data contain 150,000 to 200,000 clones, 70% to 90% of them seen just once; the ten biggest clones take up about 0.9%. As regards this clone: Its antigen is undetermined.

This clonotype was obtained from a woman under 40 in good health and CMV-seronegative. Input material: PBMCs. V is TRBV7-3 and J is TRBJ1-1; no definite D call. The CDR3 bases are TGTGCCAGCAGCTTGAAAAGTACTACTGAAGCTTTCTTT. Encoded protein: CASSLKSTTEAFF. Full variable domain (rest looked up from reference TRBV7-3 and TRBJ1-1): GAGVSQTPSNKVTEKGKYVELRCDPISGHTALYWYRQSLGQGPEFLIYFQGTGAADDSGLPNDRFFAVRPEGSVSTLKIQRTERGDSAVYLCASSLKSTTEAFFGQGTRLTVV.